This T cell receptor (beta chain) was sequenced for a study of blood T cells in healthy people across ages. Study observations and caveats: Higher diversity, along with more naive CD4+ cells, distinguished long-lived donors from aged donors. Conclusively comparing naive with antigen-experienced cells was impossible with unsorted PBMCs.

This clonotype showed up just a few times. Antigen: not known. Healthy individuals of Caucasian origin from Russia, aged roughly 6 to 100, served as donors. A sample-barcoded 5' primer and a J-beta primer mix were used in a second PCR of roughly 6 to 12 cycles. MiXCR was run by TCRdb on the 5' RACE reads, yielding one entry per CDR3 protein. The table records some 880,000 distinct CDR3 sequences, roughly 34% of them present only once. The CDR3 has 13 amino acids. V was cut by 5 bases and J by 3 bases, with 10 bases left in between. The germline gives CDR1 DFQATT, CDR2 SNEGSKA (reference sequence). The rearrangement uses TRBV20-1 and TRBJ1-4; weak D call: TRBD1 (5 bases). The sequenced sample was blood. The TCR originated in a man between 18 and 35 years old in good health. In nucleotides, the CDR3 is TGCAGTGCTTCGGGGGGGGCTAATGAAAAACTGTTTTTT. Translation: CSASGGANEKLFF.